This TCR beta chain was documented in a study of OX40 agonist ivuxolimab in advanced cancers. Across the study: It was permissible to have had prior anti-PD-1, anti-PD-L1 or anti-CTLA-4 therapy, and less than 45% had some.

Generated by immunoSEQ multiplex PCR, the TCRdb table keeps only in-frame clones and is missing some. The top ten hold around 2.2% of the sample, which has 65,000 to 80,000 clones, 80% to 95% seen once. Germline V lookup: CDR1 SGHTA, CDR2 FQGNSA. V gave up 7 bases and J gave up 2 bases, with 16 bases separating them. The CDR3 spans 15 residues. The gene calls are TRBV7-2 and TRBJ2-3; D is undetermined. Sequences were derived from CD4+ or CD8+ T cells sorted from blood, sampled in a trial of the OX40 agonist ivuxolimab. The sequence was collected from an adult with an advanced solid tumor such as melanoma, head and neck, liver or kidney cancer. CDR3 sequence reads: CASTPGPGNTDTQYF. The CDR3 bases are TGTGCCAGCACCCCCGGACCCGGTAACACAGATACGCAGTATTTT.